This TCR beta chain came from a study of blood T cell repertoires in COVID-19. Germline trimming cut 5 bases from V and 9 bases from J; bases unmatched to any gene: 8. Germline-derived CDR1 and CDR2 are SGHTA and FQGNSA. This CDR3 has 14 residues. Method: immunoSEQ multiplex PCR; TCRdb's copy keeps in-frame clones and lacks some. The sample has approximately 200,000 clones, about 84% seen once. The source material was PBMCs or T cells enriched from blood (not recorded which). The clonotype comes from a man in his 60s who had recovered from COVID-19. The rearrangement uses TRBV7-2 and TRBJ2-1; 9 bases line up with TRBD1. The CDR3 protein is CASSLRTGGVEQFF. CDR3 nucleotide sequence: TGTGCCAGCAGCCTCCGTACAGGGGGCGTTGAGCAGTTCTTC.